The rows below give T cell receptor beta chains drawn from one sample of a study of early T cells in non-severe SARS-CoV-2 infection. TCRdb used MiXCR to reprocess the 5' RACE reads, holding one entry per CDR3 protein. The table lists tens of thousands of distinct CDR3 sequences, roughly 14% of them singletons, with 3% to 4.5% in the top ten. The material was whole blood, obtained at baseline. Receptors originate from an adult who was a healthcare worker with PCR-confirmed SARS-CoV-2 infection or an uninfected control (not recorded which). The conserved cysteine and the conserved F or W are not part of the CDR3 here.

>TRBV5-4|13|TRBJ2-7
ASSLSGEGSYEQY
>TRBV19|13|TRBJ2-6
ASSPHRSGANVLT
>TRBV2|13|TRBJ1-4
ASSQEGARGEKLF
>TRBV18|11|TRBJ1-4
ASSKDSNEKLF
>TRBV6-1|13|TRBJ2-3
ASSEFRVSTDTQY
>TRBV24-1|13|TRBJ2-1
ATSEPNEVGNEQF
>TRBV28|13|TRBJ2-7
ASSPREDSSYEQY
>TRBV19|12|TRBJ2-7
ASSPGRAYHEQY
>TRBV10-3|9|TRBJ1-5
AISVPQPQH
>TRBV30|12|TRBJ2-6
AWSDGSGANVLT
>TRBV5-1|10|TRBJ2-5
ASRGGGETQY
>TRBV27|12|TRBJ2-7
ASSALGTSYEQY
>TRBV20-1|12|TRBJ2-3
SAKGVPSTDTQY
>TRBV11-3|12|TRBJ2-3
ASSPGTSADTQY
>TRBV15|14|TRBJ2-1
ATSRLLAGGGDEQF
>TRBV7-9|11|TRBJ2-7
ASSPVGFHEQY
>TRBV20-1|12|TRBJ2-3
SSGAGSFTDTQY
>TRBV28|10|TRBJ2-7
AARGLALGQY
>TRBV11-2|13|TRBJ2-5
ASSGRDRNQETQY
>TRBV7-2|12|TRBJ1-4
ASSANTGYEKLF
>TRBV2|12|TRBJ2-1
ASATDLTTNEQF
>TRBV11-1|12|TRBJ2-3
ASSLRQELTTQY
>TRBV28|14|TRBJ1-3
ASSGEDRVSGNTIY
>TRBV18|10|TRBJ2-7
ASSPQGSEQY
>TRBV20-1|12|TRBJ2-5
SARAGHYQETQY
>TRBV6-2/TRBV6-3|16|TRBJ1-4
ASSLVSGREATNEKLF
>TRBV28|15|TRBJ2-7
ASSLWGQGRLSGEQY
>TRBV5-6|13|TRBJ2-1
ASSSTGLAADEQF
>TRBV7-2|16|TRBJ2-1
ASNPTGVAGASYNEQF
>TRBV27|11|TRBJ2-7
ASSSLGSYEQY
>TRBV5-1|13|TRBJ1-1
ASSLFSGRRAEAF
>TRBV9|13|TRBJ2-1
ASSVLAGEGNEQF
>TRBV7-9|11|TRBJ2-7
ASSAQTSYEQY
>TRBV18|12|TRBJ1-4
ASSPQGANEKLF
>TRBV6-1|13|TRBJ2-3
ASSYPTRGTDTQY
>TRBV12-3/TRBV12-4|11|TRBJ2-2
ASSFAAVGELF
>TRBV4-1|14|TRBJ2-3
ASTRLAGVGADTQY
>TRBV11-3|10|TRBJ2-1
ASSSDSKEQF
>TRBV7-2|11|TRBJ2-1
ASSLGRGIEQF
>TRBV12-3/TRBV12-4|11|TRBJ1-2
ASSLTDFYGYT
>TRBV29-1|12|TRBJ2-7
SVTPRGVPMRQY
>TRBV29-1|13|TRBJ2-3
SVEGGVESTDTQY
>TRBV7-2|12|TRBJ2-1
ASSPLGSYNEQF
>TRBV24-1|12|TRBJ2-1
ATSEAGGRNEQF
>TRBV28|10|TRBJ2-7
ASSTESRDPF
>TRBV28|13|TRBJ2-5
ASSSGLAGEETQY
>TRBV9|13|TRBJ2-1
ASSVGAGESNEQF
>TRBV28|13|TRBJ2-5
ASSPGLAGGETQY
>TRBV6-5|13|TRBJ2-1
ASAQGLPTYNEQF
>TRBV28|14|TRBJ2-1
ASSPRLAGPWDEQF
>TRBV20-1|12|TRBJ2-2
SVKRGLSTGELF
>TRBV6-5|10|TRBJ1-5
ASSMRGQPQH
>TRBV20-1|13|TRBJ2-5
SARPRQGIGETQY
>TRBV7-8|17|TRBJ2-5
ASSSQGLAGVMGLETQY
>TRBV27|15|TRBJ2-1
ASSLSPRGSSYNEQF